Listed below are T cell receptor beta chains from one sample, sequenced in a study of T cells after posttransplantation cyclophosphamide. Libraries were prepared by immunoSEQ multiplex PCR; TCRdb keeps only in-frame clonotypes and omits some of them. Singletons are absent from the sample, which has 10,000 to 15,000 clones. Sequences were obtained from PBMCs. The receptor source for this set is a woman aged 40 to 50 in good health, CMV-negative, and a related stem cell transplant donor. The CDR3 runs from the conserved cysteine through the conserved F or W. Fields, in order: CDR3 protein, V gene, J gene.

CASSQLVNHEQFF	TRBV5-6	TRBJ2-1
CASSLLPTRHVETQYF	TRBV7-2	TRBJ2-5
CASTTLRQYGYTF	TRBV2	TRBJ1-2
CASSLSGTGAGELFF	TRBV28	TRBJ2-2
CASSRQGSSGNTIYF	TRBV12-3/TRBV12-4	TRBJ1-3
CASSSTKRPDTQYF	TRBV28	TRBJ2-3
CASSLNKGNYGYTF	TRBV7-3	TRBJ1-2
CASSEGGNTIPYGYTF	TRBV2	TRBJ1-2
CASSRNQLVSYEQYF	TRBV6-2/TRBV6-3	TRBJ2-7
CASSSGLAGGPETQYF	TRBV7-9	TRBJ2-5
CASSFRTSGAYNEQFF	TRBV5-4	TRBJ2-1
CASSLDPGQANTGELFF	TRBV7-2	TRBJ2-2
CASSEQGAAEAFF	TRBV7-9	TRBJ1-1
CASNQQGVLPGANVLTF	TRBV7-3	TRBJ2-6
CASSKFPNQPQHF	TRBV7-3	TRBJ1-5
CASSPGTGGEKLFF	TRBV7-9	TRBJ1-4
CASRGGLAGRGADTQYF	TRBV2	TRBJ2-3
CASTAGQDAGGYTF	TRBV5-4	TRBJ1-2
CASSFRARRTYEQYF	TRBV5-4	TRBJ2-7
CASSLGTGVSYEQYF	TRBV11-2	TRBJ2-7
CASSSRTGGAYAFF	TRBV2	TRBJ1-1
CASSLRGMDEQFF	TRBV7-3	TRBJ2-1
CATSRGWTGANTEAFF	TRBV15	TRBJ1-1
CASSKLAGGILDTQYF	TRBV7-9	TRBJ2-3
CATSSVGTGKETQYF	TRBV15	TRBJ2-5
CASSQGQGANTGELFF	TRBV5-8	TRBJ2-2
CASSFASGSSYEQYF	TRBV7-2	TRBJ2-7
CASSPKGRGTGELFF	TRBV28	TRBJ2-2
CASSHEGASNTEAFF	TRBV4-1	TRBJ1-1
CASSIQIQETQYF	TRBV19	TRBJ2-5
CASSIASILGSGNTIYF	TRBV19	TRBJ1-3
CASSLVPTVEQFF	TRBV5-1	TRBJ2-1
CASSSGGTFLGELFF	TRBV28	TRBJ1-4
CATSRRGAQETQYF	TRBV15	TRBJ2-5
CASSPVTGVAETQYF	TRBV6-2/TRBV6-3	TRBJ2-5
CASRGDSRNSPLHF	TRBV10-1	TRBJ1-6
CASSSDRNTEAFF	TRBV7-3	TRBJ1-1
CASSLTQRASYNEQFF	TRBV5-4	TRBJ2-1
CATSRHQDRINYGYTF	TRBV15	TRBJ1-2
CASSSSFNQQETQYF	TRBV7-9	TRBJ2-5
CASSPRGMGEKSSYEQYF	TRBV9	TRBJ2-7
CASSLPSWTGGASGYTF	TRBV5-1	TRBJ1-2
CASRQTPTQPQHF	TRBV6-5	TRBJ1-5
CASSESGTFSEQLFF	TRBV4-1	TRBJ1-4
CASSVGPRTDTQYF	TRBV9	TRBJ2-3
CASSTLRQGPYEQYF	TRBV7-9	TRBJ2-7
CASYASGSTDTQYF	TRBV7-9	TRBJ2-3
CASSGRIWVQGEQYF	TRBV6-1	TRBJ2-7
CASSISGERAKNIQYF	TRBV19	TRBJ2-4
CASSQGGGSSPLHF	TRBV14	TRBJ1-6
CSVEDQMGRQETQYF	TRBV29-1	TRBJ2-5
CASSALAGGEQYF	TRBV7-2	TRBJ2-7
CASSLAQGYEQYF	TRBV7-9	TRBJ2-7
CASSDEQGKGEQYF	TRBV25-1	TRBJ2-7
CATSRGGGSAAEAFF	TRBV15	TRBJ1-1
CASSFTGGGDSPLHF	TRBV5-1	TRBJ1-6